Listed below are T cell receptor beta chains from one sample, sequenced in a study of T cell responses to AZD1222 COVID-19 vaccine. Using immunoSEQ multiplex PCR, the repertoire was profiled, and TCRdb retains in-frame clones only, with some absent. The data contain about 180,000 clones, about 90% of them singletons. The sequenced sample was peripheral blood, obtained 28 days after the second AZD1222 dose. Receptor source: an adult who received the AZD1222 COVID-19 vaccine. Both conserved end residues are part of each CDR3. A D gene is named only where the DNA matches it firmly. A row's size may be missing; if present it is once, few, many or a size class.

clone_size d_call j_call v_call cdr3_nt cdr3_aa
. TRBD1 TRBJ1-1 TRBV25-1 TGTGCCAGCAAACAGGGGGGAGGGACTGAAGCTTTCTTT CASKQGGGTEAFF
. . TRBJ2-7 TRBV9 TGTGCCAGCAGCCCCCGACAGCGTTGGGGCGAGCAGTACTTC CASSPRQRWGEQYF
. TRBD2 TRBJ2-7 TRBV2 TGTGCCACCAGGGTTAGCGGGAACTCTCTGTCCTACGAGCAGTACTTC CATRVSGNSLSYEQYF
once . TRBJ2-3 TRBV6-1 TGTGCCAGCAGTGAAGGGGGAGATACGCAGTATTTT CASSEGGDTQYF
few . TRBJ1-3 TRBV30 TGTGCCTGGGACATAGACTCTGGAAACACCATATATTTT CAWDIDSGNTIYF
. . TRBJ2-5 TRBV3-1/TRBV3-2 TGTGCCAGCAGCCCCGGGAACCAAGAGACCCAGTACTTC CASSPGNQETQYF
. . TRBJ2-3 TRBV27 TGTGCCAGCCGCAGTTTTGCCGGAGATACGCAGTATTTT CASRSFAGDTQYF
once . TRBJ1-2 TRBV19 TGTGCCAGTAGGCTGGACAGAGACTATGGCTACACCTTC CASRLDRDYGYTF
. . TRBJ1-3 TRBV9 TGTGCCAGCAGCGTAGTGGGGCAAGGAGACACCATATATTTT CASSVVGQGDTIYF
. TRBD1 TRBJ1-2 TRBV18 TGTGCCAGCTCACCGGACAGGGCGGTTGGCTATGGCTACACCTTC CASSPDRAVGYGYTF
. TRBD2 TRBJ2-1 TRBV5-4 TGTGCCAGCAGCACCGGGACTAGCGGAAACAATGAGCAGTTCTTC CASSTGTSGNNEQFF
. . TRBJ1-5 TRBV27 TGTGCCAGCAGTTTAAAGGGGGAGGAGCAGCCCCAGCATTTT CASSLKGEEQPQHF
. . TRBJ1-2 TRBV28 TGTGCCAGCAGCGTACAGGCCTTCTATGGCTACACCTTC CASSVQAFYGYTF
. . TRBJ2-7 TRBV5-6 TGTGCCAGCAGCTTGGTAGCCTACGAGCAGTACTTC CASSLVAYEQYF
few . TRBJ1-6 TRBV28 TGTGCCAGCAGTTTAACACTACTAAGGGGGAAGTTCGGGAATTCACCCCTCCACTTT CASSLTLLRGKFGNSPLHF
. TRBD2 TRBJ2-7 TRBV14 TGTGCCAGCAGCCTTAAAAGCGGGAGGGCCCCCTACGAGCAGTACTTC CASSLKSGRAPYEQYF
. TRBD2 TRBJ2-3 TRBV28 TGTGCCAGCGGACTAGCGGGAGAACGGAGCACAGATACGCAGTATTTT CASGLAGERSTDTQYF
. TRBD1 TRBJ2-1 TRBV7-9 TGTGCCAGCAGCTTAGTGGGGACAGGCTACAATGAGCAGTTCTTC CASSLVGTGYNEQFF
. . TRBJ2-1 TRBV6-2/TRBV6-3 TGTGCCAGCAGTTACTCGAGTCCCCTCTGGGATGAGCAGTTCTTC CASSYSSPLWDEQFF
. TRBD1 TRBJ1-1 TRBV6-5 TGTGCCAGCAGATGGACAGGGAACACTGAAGCTTTCTTT CASRWTGNTEAFF
once TRBD1 TRBJ1-5 TRBV4-2 TGTGCCAGCAGACCGGGACAGAAACCCTTTCAGCCCCAGCATTTT CASRPGQKPFQPQHF
. . TRBJ1-3 TRBV13 TGTGCCAGCAGCTTAGGCCCTGGGGAAGGTTATGGAAACACCATATATTTT CASSLGPGEGYGNTIYF
. . TRBJ1-2 TRBV6-5 TGTGCCAGCAGAGGGACAACACAAAGTAACTATGGCTACACCTTC CASRGTTQSNYGYTF
. TRBD1 TRBJ1-2 TRBV14 TGTGCCAGCAGGCCCCCGGGACAGGCAAACTATGGCTACACCTTC CASRPPGQANYGYTF
. . TRBJ2-1 TRBV6-6 TGTGCCAGCAGTTACCGGGCTAGGGGCTCCAATGAGCAGTTCTTC CASSYRARGSNEQFF
. TRBD2 TRBJ2-7 TRBV28 TGTGCCAGCAGTTTTGGCGGGAGCTCCTACGAGCAGTACTTC CASSFGGSSYEQYF
. . TRBJ2-7 TRBV18 TGTGCCAGCTCACCACAGGGGAGCGAGCAGTACTTC CASSPQGSEQYF
once TRBD1 TRBJ1-2 TRBV5-1 TGCGCCAGCACCTTGGGGACAGGGGACTATGGCTACACCTTC CASTLGTGDYGYTF
. . TRBJ1-5 TRBV18 TGTGCCAGCTCACCAGAGGAGGGAGGCAATCAGCCCCAGCATTTT CASSPEEGGNQPQHF
. . TRBJ1-1 TRBV6-5 TGTGCCAGCAGTTATGACAGATTGAACACTGAAGCTTTCTTT CASSYDRLNTEAFF
. . TRBJ1-2 TRBV15 TGTGCCACCAGCTCCACCCAGGCAGTCTATGGCTACACCTTC CATSSTQAVYGYTF
. . TRBJ2-3 TRBV19 TGTGCCAGTAGTATCGGGACTGCCACAGATACGCAGTATTTT CASSIGTATDTQYF
. . TRBJ1-4 TRBV7-9 TGTGCCAGCGACCGGGACGTAGATGAAAAACTGTTTTTT CASDRDVDEKLFF
. . TRBJ2-7 TRBV7-2 TGTGCCAGCAGCTTAGGCGGGGACACCCCCGAGCAGTACTTC CASSLGGDTPEQYF
. . TRBJ2-5 TRBV1 TGCACCAGCAGCCAATCGAAGGTAGCGGGAGGACGCCAAGAGACCCAGTACTTC CTSSQSKVAGGRQETQYF
. TRBD1 TRBJ1-2 TRBV5-1 TGCGCCAGCAGCGCGGACAGGGCGGACTATGGCTACACCTTC CASSADRADYGYTF
. TRBD1 TRBJ1-1 TRBV2 TGTGCCAGCAGTGGACAGGGGGACACTGAAGCTTTCTTT CASSGQGDTEAFF
. TRBD1 TRBJ1-5 TRBV5-8 TGTGCCAGCAGCCGGACAGGGGCCACCAATCAGCCCCAGCATTTT CASSRTGATNQPQHF
. . TRBJ2-7 TRBV9 TGTGCCAGCAGCGCGAAGACTCACCGGGACTCTGTTTTGTACTTC CASSAKTHRDSVLYF
. TRBD1 TRBJ1-6 TRBV7-9 TGTGCCAGCAGCTTCCTTGGGACAGGAGGGGATTCACCCCTCCACTTT CASSFLGTGGDSPLHF
. TRBD2 TRBJ2-2 TRBV7-3 TGTGCCAGCAGCTTAGGAGCAGGACTAGCGGGAGGAGCAACCGGGGAGCTGTTTTTT CASSLGAGLAGGATGELFF
. TRBD1 TRBJ1-2 TRBV4-1 TGCGCCAGCAGCCAGGCAGGGGGCTCGGCTAACTATGGCTACACCTTC CASSQAGGSANYGYTF
. TRBD1 TRBJ2-5 TRBV9 TGTGCCAGCAGCGTAGAGGGACAGGGGGCGGAGACCCAGTACTTC CASSVEGQGAETQYF
. . TRBJ2-5 TRBV7-9 TGTGCCAGCAGCCCCGGGGGAGTAGAGACCCAGTACTTC CASSPGGVETQYF
. . TRBJ1-5 TRBV6-4 TGTGCCAGCAGTGACTCGAATAGTCTGATAATTAATCAGCCCCAGCATTTT CASSDSNSLIINQPQHF
. TRBD2 TRBJ2-2 TRBV7-3 TGTGCCAGCAGCCCGTCCTCCGGGACTAGCGGGAGACCCACCGGGGAGCTGTTTTTT CASSPSSGTSGRPTGELFF
. . TRBJ1-2 TRBV6-2/TRBV6-3 TGTGCCAGCAGTTCGACGGTCTATGGCTACACCTTC CASSSTVYGYTF
. . TRBJ1-4 TRBV7-9 TGTGCCAGCAGCACCACTTGGACAGACAGAAATGAAAAACTGTTTTTT CASSTTWTDRNEKLFF
. . TRBJ1-5 TRBV30 TGTGCCTGGAGATCGACTTCCGGGCCCCAGCATTTT CAWRSTSGPQHF
. . TRBJ1-2 TRBV7-9 TGTGCCAGCAGCTCGGACGACGCCTACTGCACCTTC CASSSDDAYCTF
. TRBD2 TRBJ2-1 TRBV20-1 TGCAGTGCTAGTCACGGGAGGCAGGGCACCTACAATGAGCAGTTCTTC CSASHGRQGTYNEQFF
. TRBD1 TRBJ2-7 TRBV11-2 TGTGCCAGCAGCTTATCCCCGGGACAGGGGTACCACGAGCAGTACTTC CASSLSPGQGYHEQYF
few . TRBJ2-5 TRBV18 TGTGCCAGCTCGCTCCGGGACACCAAAGAGACCCAGTACTTC CASSLRDTKETQYF
. TRBD1 TRBJ2-3 TRBV5-6 TGTGCCAGCAGCTTTCGGGGGACAGGGACAGATACGCAGTATTTT CASSFRGTGTDTQYF
many . TRBJ2-7 TRBV7-4 TGTGCCAGCAGCTTAATTGGGCTAGCATCATCCGAGCAGTACTTC CASSLIGLASSEQYF
. . TRBJ2-1 TRBV18 TGTGCCAGCTCCCACAGGGATGGGGAATACAATGAGCAGTTCTTC CASSHRDGEYNEQFF